Below, one TCR beta chain is given with its context. This clone was seen only once. This clone's antigen is unknown. Per-base quality was not reported, and no clone a single base away is much larger than it. This entry comes from a study of OX40 agonist ivuxolimab in advanced cancers. For the study in its entirety: The costimulatory receptor OX40 (CD134) was targeted by ivuxolimab, a fully human IgG2 agonistic monoclonal antibody. The paper reports the monotherapy dose-escalation portion (N ≈ 50 patients) of the phase I ivuxolimab trial. Intravenous ivuxolimab was administered to patients every 2 weeks at six dose levels: 0.01, 0.1, 0.3, 1.5, 3 and 10 mg/kg. The point of sequencing TCRbeta in the periphery was to test whether ivuxolimab changed TCR sequence diversity and drove clonal T-cell expansion. Partial responses were achieved by three dose-escalation patients, of whom one had hepatocellular carcinoma and two had cutaneous melanoma. The dose-escalation cohort was roughly 83% male with a mean age of approximately 60 years, ranging from roughly 23 to 79. Patients were allowed to have had prior anti-PD-1, anti-PD-L1 or anti-CTLA-4 therapy, and about 40% of the dose-escalation patients had been treated with checkpoint inhibitors. Of the 50 or so patients in dose escalation, about 20 had hepatocellular carcinoma, some 15 had melanoma, 9 had renal cell carcinoma and 9 had head and neck cancer.

Patients with autoimmune disease history or receiving systemic immunosuppression were excluded from the trial. Peripheral blood for TCR sequencing was collected from all dose cohorts at baseline, on cycle 4 day 1, and on cycle 7 day 1. Samples were obtained from an open-label, multicenter, first-in-human phase I dose-escalation trial of ivuxolimab. Adults with locally advanced or metastatic melanoma, renal cell, hepatocellular, or head and neck squamous cell carcinoma were enrolled in the trial. CD4+ and CD8+ T cells were sorted separately from peripheral blood before TCR sequencing. General study outcomes and caveats: Partial responders in the 0.1-3.0 mg/kg groups had among the lowest normalized peripheral clonal expansion, especially among CD8+ T cells. At doses of 0.1 to 3.0 mg/kg, clonal expansion of both CD4+ and CD8+ T cells in blood was seen between baseline and week 6. Antigen specificity was not determined for the clonally expanded peripheral T cells. After ivuxolimab, more expanded clones were found on average in CD8+ T cells than in CD4+ T cells. Low levels of normalized T-cell clonal expansion were also shown by some nonresponding patients.

Genomic DNA was extracted from sorted cells for sequencing of the TCRbeta CDR3 region. The immunoSEQ Assay was used to sequence the TCRbeta CDR3 regions. What TCRdb holds here is the immuneACCESS table cut down to in-frame rearrangements. Part of the clones is not present; checked against another copy, under half of the missing clones reflect an unresolved V gene, and the others are unexplained. The sample has about 73,000 clones on record, around 90% of them singletons. The leading ten clones occupy 0.4% to 0.65% of the sample. A distance of 9 bases separates the germline ends of V and J, which lose 5 bases and 2 bases respectively. The CDR3 contains 13 residues, cysteine and phenylalanine counted. Just CDR3 DNA is preserved here, 39 bases in frame from base 1. Based on the germline V gene, the CDR1 and CDR2 sequences are MNHEY and SVGAGI.

The origin of this receptor is an adult with an advanced solid tumor such as melanoma, head and neck, liver or kidney cancer. The sample here was CD4+ or CD8+ T cells sorted from blood, taken in a trial of the OX40 agonist ivuxolimab. The rearranged chain carries TRBV6-5 and TRBJ1-2, with TRBD1 tentatively as D gene (5 bases match). CDR3 region: CASSGRDNYGYTF. The DNA sequence follows: TGTGCCAGCAGTGGCCGGGACAACTATGGCTACACCTTC.